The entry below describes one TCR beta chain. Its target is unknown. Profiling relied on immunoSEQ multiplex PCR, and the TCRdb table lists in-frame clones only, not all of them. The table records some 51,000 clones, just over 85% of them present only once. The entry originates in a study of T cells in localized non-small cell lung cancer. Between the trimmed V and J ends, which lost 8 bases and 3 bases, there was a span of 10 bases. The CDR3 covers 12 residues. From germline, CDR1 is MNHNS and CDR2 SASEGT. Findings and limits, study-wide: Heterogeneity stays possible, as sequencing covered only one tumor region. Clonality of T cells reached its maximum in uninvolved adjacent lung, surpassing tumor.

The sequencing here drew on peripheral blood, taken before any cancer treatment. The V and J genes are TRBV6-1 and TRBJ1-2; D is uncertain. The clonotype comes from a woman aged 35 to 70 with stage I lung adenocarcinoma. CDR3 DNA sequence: TGTGCCAGCCAATCTGTTCACTATGGCTACACCTTC. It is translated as CASQSVHYGYTF.